This TCR beta chain comes out of a study of CD8+CD57+ T cells in acquired aplastic anemia. Findings and caveats of the study: Shared by patients and controls, nearly 30 CD8+ CDR3s were abundant in patients. The study found no significant CD8+ Simpson's diversity difference between patients and controls.

The use of genomic DNA as template underpinned the TCR beta VDJ and CDR3 profiling. TCRdb recomputed calls from the reads with MiXCR, one row per CDR3 protein. The data hold more than 70,000 distinct CDR3 sequences, with under 80% observed a single time. As for this clonotype: Its target is unknown.

The authors sequenced patients whose flow cytometry had shown CD8+CD57+ cell expansion. Blood samples were obtained from patients who had received no prior therapy. The length of the CDR3 is 16 residues. CDR1 is MDHEN, CDR2 SYDVKM, per germline. Trimming cost V 1 base and J 0 bases; bases outside gene matches: 6. This receptor was taken from a human donor with aplastic anemia. Sample: sorted CD4+, CD8+, or CD8+CD57+ T cells (not recorded which) from PBMCs. The chain carries TRBV28 and TRBJ2-7; 7 nucleotides agree with TRBD1. The DNA of the CDR3 is TGTGCCAGCAGTTTATACAGGGGCTATCCCTCCTACGAGCAGTACTTC. It encodes CASSLYRGYPSYEQYF.